This T cell receptor (beta chain) was obtained from a study of Ad26.COV2.S vaccination and SARS-CoV-2 variants. The overall study: Of the COV1001 trial arms, the Ad26.COV2.S arm included the donor. General study findings and limits: A substantial breadth of spike-specific CD8+ and CD4+ T cell responses after vaccination has been reported.

The CDR3 spans 17 residues. Trimming removed 4 bases from V and 6 bases from J; junction bases left unmatched: 14. Germline assignment: CDR1 SGDLS and CDR2 YYNGEE. The sample's treatment: around 19 received Ad26.COV2.S at low or high dose, single or two shots; several received placebo; per-sample allocation not given. On day 63 after the first injection, vaccine and placebo recipients gave samples. The individual, an adult aged 18-55 years, was a donor in Boston. Clones were sequenced by immunoSEQ multiplex PCR, and TCRdb holds only the in-frame ones, with some missing. The sample lists approximately 350,000 clones; 83% were seen once. As for this clone: Its antigen remains unknown.

The receptor was isolated from a person aged 18-65 years who received the Ad26.COV2.S COVID-19 vaccine or a placebo. The rearrangement links TRBV9 to TRBJ2-2; 8 nucleotides line up with TRBD2. This specimen consisted of peripheral blood, obtained in a trial of Ad26.COV2.S vaccine versus placebo. In nucleotides, the CDR3 is TGTGCCAGCAGCAAATCCGGGACTAGTAATCCGCCCGGGGAGCTGTTTTTT. As protein: CASSKSGTSNPPGELFF.